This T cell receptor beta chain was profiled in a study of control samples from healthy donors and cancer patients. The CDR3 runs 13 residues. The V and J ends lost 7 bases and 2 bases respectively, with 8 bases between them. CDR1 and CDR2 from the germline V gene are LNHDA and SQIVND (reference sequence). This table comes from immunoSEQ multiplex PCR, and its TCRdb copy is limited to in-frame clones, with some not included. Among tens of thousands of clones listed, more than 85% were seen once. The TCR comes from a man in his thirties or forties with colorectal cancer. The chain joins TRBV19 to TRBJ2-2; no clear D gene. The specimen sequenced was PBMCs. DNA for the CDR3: TGTGCCAGTATCAGACATAACACCGGGGAGCTGTTTTTT. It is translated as CASIRHNTGELFF.